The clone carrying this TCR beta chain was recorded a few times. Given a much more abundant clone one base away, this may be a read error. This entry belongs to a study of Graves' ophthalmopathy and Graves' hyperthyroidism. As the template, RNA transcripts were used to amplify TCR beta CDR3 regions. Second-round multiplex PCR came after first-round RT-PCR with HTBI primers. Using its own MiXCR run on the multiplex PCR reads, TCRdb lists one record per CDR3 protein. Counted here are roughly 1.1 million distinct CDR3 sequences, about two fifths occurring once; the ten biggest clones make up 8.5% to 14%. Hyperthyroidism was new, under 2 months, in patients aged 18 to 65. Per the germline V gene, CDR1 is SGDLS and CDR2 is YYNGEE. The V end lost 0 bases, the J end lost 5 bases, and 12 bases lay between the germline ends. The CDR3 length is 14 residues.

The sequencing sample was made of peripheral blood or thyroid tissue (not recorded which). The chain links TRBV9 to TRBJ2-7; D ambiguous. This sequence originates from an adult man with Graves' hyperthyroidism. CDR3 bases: TGTGCCAGCAGCGTAGGTGGAGTCCTCGACGAGCAGTACTTC. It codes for CASSVGGVLDEQYF.